The 9 T cell receptor beta chains below all came from one sample that was sequenced in a study of T cell responses to AZD1222 COVID-19 vaccine. Assay: immunoSEQ multiplex PCR; the TCRdb copy retains only in-frame clones and omits some. This table has under 150,000 clones, about nine tenths appearing once. The material sequenced was peripheral blood, taken on day 0 of AZD1222 vaccination. Every receptor here comes from an adult in good health.

The chain employs TRBV4-1 and TRBJ2-3, with unresolved D. Germline values: CDR1 MGHRA, CDR2 YSYEKL. CDR3 size: 15 residues. Trimming removed 5 bases from V and 2 bases from J, with 14 bases in between. CDR3 region: CASSDLRVPTDTQYF. In DNA, the CDR3 is TGCGCCAGCAGCGACCTAAGGGTCCCCACAGATACGCAGTATTTT.

V and J are TRBV27 and TRBJ2-3, with a weak D call TRBD2 (6 bases). The CDR3 loop spans 13 amino acids. CDR1 and CDR2 (germline): MNHEY, SMNVEV (reference sequence). V was pared by 6 bases and J by 1 base, with 8 bases between. The CDR3 DNA sequence: TGTGCCAGCAGCGTAGCGGGCACAGATACGCAGTATTTT. It yields the protein CASSVAGTDTQYF.

The rearrangement joins TRBV2 to TRBJ1-5; 8 bases agree with TRBD1. CDR3 length: 14 amino acids. Germline V CDR1 and CDR2: SNHLY, FYNNEI. The trim removed 8 bases at V and 7 bases at J, leaving 10 bases unmatched. In DNA form, the CDR3 reads TGTGCCAGCGCAGGGGGCCGGTCCGGGCAGCCCCAGCATTTT. Encoded protein: CASAGGRSGQPQHF.

This clone was seen a few times. The gene calls are TRBV19 and TRBJ1-5; weak D call: TRBD1 (5 bases). This CDR3 is built from 15 residues. Trimming shortened V by 2 bases and J by 6 bases, and 14 bases separated the two germline ends. Germline V gene data show CDR1 as LNHDA and CDR2 as SQIVND (reference sequence). CDR3 region: CASSILRQGGQPQHF. In DNA, the CDR3 is TGTGCCAGTAGTATACTGCGGCAGGGAGGTCAGCCCCAGCATTTT.

V gene TRBV6-4 combines with J gene TRBJ1-1, with a possible D match to TRBD1 (6 bases). The V end was cut by 2 bases, the J end by 0 bases, with 19 bases between. CDR3 length: 18 amino acids. Germline V lookup: CDR1 MRHNA, CDR2 SNTAGT. The chain's CDR3 is CASSDASSSGAMNTEAFF. The CDR3 DNA reads TGTGCCAGCAGTGACGCTTCGTCCTCAGGGGCTATGAACACTGAAGCTTTCTTT.

This chain connects TRBV28 to TRBJ1-6, with D unclear. The CDR3 has 14 amino acids. V lost 9 bases and J 7 bases, leaving 16 bases between the germline ends. Germline CDR1 and CDR2: MDHEN and SYDVKM. As DNA, the CDR3 is TGTGCCAGTTTGAGGTCGGCAGGCAATTCACCCCTCCACTTT. Amino acid sequence: CASLRSAGNSPLHF.

The chain employs TRBV7-9 and TRBJ2-2, with D unresolved. The ends were cut back, 6 bases at V and 1 base at J, with 3 bases in the middle. Looked up from germline, CDR1 is SEHNR and CDR2 is FQNEAQ (reference sequence). The length of the CDR3 is 12 residues. CDR3 region: CASRLNTGELFF. CDR3 nucleotides: TGTGCCAGCAGACTGAACACCGGGGAGCTGTTTTTT.

The rearrangement links TRBV4-3 to TRBJ2-5; 11 bases are a match to TRBD2. V lost 3 bases and J lost 1; bases outside the gene matches: 10. CDR1 and CDR2 from the germline V gene are LGHNA and YSLEER. The CDR3 has 18 residues. CDR3 loop: CASSQSSSGGPFQETQYF. The CDR3, as DNA: TGCGCCAGCAGCCAGTCGTCTAGCGGGGGGCCTTTCCAAGAGACCCAGTACTTC.

CDR3 nucleotide sequence: TGCAGCGTTCCGGGACAGGGGGTTGGTGGCTACACCTTC. Translating gives CSVPGQGVGGYTF. The chain employs TRBV29-1 and TRBJ1-2, with 11 bases lining up with TRBD1. Germline V CDR1 and CDR2: SQVTM, ANQGSEA. V lost 5 bases, J lost 7 bases, and 6 bases stayed unmatched. The CDR3 sequence is 13 residues long.